This TCR beta chain was sequenced in a study of T cell changes during pregnancy in multiple sclerosis. Sequencing used immunoSEQ multiplex PCR; TCRdb keeps in-frame clones, though not all of them. The sample yields 90,000 to 100,000 clones, 90% to 95% seen once. The count of this clone is one. CDR1 MNHNY and CDR2 SVGAGI come from the germline V gene (reference sequence). The CDR3 length is 14 residues. V lost 6 bases, J lost 4 bases, and 4 bases stayed unmatched. The input for sequencing was peripheral blood, taken in the third trimester of pregnancy. The sequence derives from a female donor with multiple sclerosis, enrolled in a pregnancy study. The rearrangement joins TRBV6-6 to TRBJ1-4; 8 bases align to TRBD1. The CDR3 coding sequence is TGTGCCAGCAGCCATACAGGGGGTAATGAAAAACTGTTTTTT. It codes for CASSHTGGNEKLFF.